Presented here are 13 T cell receptor beta chains from one specimen sequenced in a study of blood T cell repertoires in COVID-19 (dated by TCRdb to the early 2020s). The library was obtained by the immunoSEQ multiplex PCR assay. The table comes from immuneACCESS by way of TCRdb, which keeps in-frame sequences with V and J called. Part of the clones is missing from these tables; in studies checked, under half for an unresolved V gene and the rest for unknown reasons. Across this sample there are some 30,000 clones, with about 82% seen only once. About 7.1% of the sample rests with the top ten. Sequencing used peripheral blood. These TCRs come from a man in his 60s with active COVID-19.

The chain recombines TRBV28 with TRBJ2-7, with 12 bases matching TRBD2. The ends lost 4 bases at V and 7 bases at J; junction bases unmatched: 8. CDR3 length: 15 residues. Germline lookup yields CDR1 MDHEN and CDR2 SYDVKM. CDR3 in amino acids: CASSSPSGRAREQYV. In DNA, the CDR3 is TGTGCCAGCAGTTCCCCTAGCGGGAGGGCTAGGGAGCAGTACGTC.

The CDR3 spells CASSGDSDYGYTF. Written as DNA, the CDR3 is TGTGCCAGCAGCGGGGACAGTGACTATGGCTACACCTTC. The chain combines TRBV2 with TRBJ1-2, with 7 positions matching TRBD1. Per germline, CDR1 SNHLY and CDR2 FYNNEI. The CDR3 is made up of 13 amino acids. Trimming at V came to 6 bases and at J to 3 bases, leaving 4 bases not matched to a gene. Using reference TRBV2 and TRBJ1-2 for the parts outside the CDR3, the full variable domain is EPEVTQTPSHQVTQMGQEVILRCVPISNHLYFYWYRQILGQKVEFLVSFYNNEISEKSEIFDDQFSVERPDGSNFTLKIRSTKLEDSAMYFCASSGDSDYGYTFGSGTRLTVV.

This chain uses TRBV9 with TRBJ2-5; TRBD2 is a possible D gene (6 bases). V gave up 0 bases and J gave up 7 bases, with 16 bases separating them. Germline V gene data show CDR1 as SGDLS and CDR2 as YYNGEE. This CDR3 spans 15 amino acids. Written as DNA, the CDR3 is TGTGCCAGCAGCGTAGATCTTGGCGGGATCGGGACCCAGTACTTC. This gives the protein CASSVDLGGIGTQYF.

The chain has TRBV11-3 and TRBJ1-6; D is possibly TRBD1 (6 bases). The CDR3 contains 14 residues. Trimming pared 6 bases from V and 4 bases from J, leaving 10 bases between. Germline CDR1 SGHNT, CDR2 YENEEA. For the CDR3, the DNA is TGTGCCAGCAGTCATACAGGGTATAATTCACCCCTCCACTTT. Its translation: CASSHTGYNSPLHF.

The chain carries TRBV18 and TRBJ2-1, with TRBD2 matching over 11 bases. Trimming took 8 bases from V and 1 from J; bases not matched to a gene: 4. This CDR3 comprises 15 residues. CDR1 KGHSH and CDR2 LQKENI come from the germline V gene. CDR3 loop: CASRPSGRSYNEQFF. In DNA, the CDR3 is TGTGCCAGCCGCCCTAGCGGGAGGTCCTACAATGAGCAGTTCTTC.

The chain couples TRBV6-2 or TRBV6-3 to TRBJ2-4; D remains ambiguous. Trimming removed 6 bases at V and 1 base at J, with 13 bases between. Germline V gene lookup returns CDR1 MNHEY and CDR2 SVGEGT. The CDR3 totals 15 residues. Here the CDR3 reads CASSPSTRAKNIQYF. The CDR3, as DNA: TGTGCCAGCAGCCCCTCGACGAGGGCCAAAAACATTCAGTACTTC.

The V gene is TRBV5-1, the J gene TRBJ2-1; TRBD2 matches 12 bases. Losses at the gene ends were 3 bases for V and 7 bases for J; bases not matched to a gene: 8. There are 16 residues in the CDR3. CDR1 and CDR2 (germline): SGHRS, YFSETQ. CDR3 in DNA: TGCGCCAGCAGCTGGCGACTAGCGGGAGTAGGGAATGAGCAGTTCTTC. Translated, it gives CASSWRLAGVGNEQFF.

The V and J genes are TRBV9 and TRBJ2-7; D unclear. The CDR3 runs 14 residues. Trimming shortened V by 1 base and J by 2 bases, and 10 bases separated the two germline ends. Germline lookup yields CDR1 SGDLS and CDR2 YYNGEE. The CDR3: CASSVSPDTYEQYF. In nucleotides, the CDR3 is TGTGCCAGCAGCGTATCCCCAGATACCTACGAGCAGTACTTC.

The chain is built from TRBV11-3 and TRBJ2-1, with TRBD1 matching 9 bases. The CDR3 spans 15 residues. V shed 2 bases and J 5 bases; nucleotides not matched to a gene: 4. Germline values: CDR1 SGHNT, CDR2 YENEEA. CDR3 DNA: TGTGCCAGCAGCTTACTAGGACAGGGGAACAATGAGCAGTTCTTC. Protein product: CASSLLGQGNNEQFF.

The chain carries TRBV7-9 and TRBJ2-7; 8 nucleotides agree with TRBD1. CDR3 size: 13 residues. Trimming removed 4 bases from V and 4 bases from J; junction bases left unmatched: 3. Germline assignment: CDR1 SEHNR and CDR2 FQNEAQ (reference sequence). CDR3 DNA sequence: TGTGCCAGCAGCTCAACAGGGGGGTACGAGCAGTACTTC. This codes for CASSSTGGYEQYF.

This chain connects TRBV15 to TRBJ2-7; 11 bases map to TRBD2. This CDR3 comprises 18 residues. The germline CDR1 and CDR2 sequences are LNHNV and YYDKDF (reference sequence). The trim removed 0 bases at V and 4 bases at J, leaving 11 bases unmatched. As DNA, the CDR3 is TGTGCCACCAGCAGAGATATTAGCGGGAGGGCCCGCGGGTACGAGCAGTACTTC. It translates to CATSRDISGRARGYEQYF. The full variable domain, completed using reference TRBV15 and TRBJ2-7, is DAMVIQNPRYQVTQFGKPVTLSCSQTLNHNVMYWYQQKSSQAPKLLFHYYDKDFNNEADTPDNFQSRRPNTSFCFLDIRSPGLGDTAMYLCATSRDISGRARGYEQYFGPGTRLTVT.

This chain joins TRBV2 and TRBJ2-5, with 8 bases fitting TRBD1. The V and J ends lost 6 bases and 5 bases, in that order; junction bases with no gene match: 11. The CDR3 contains 15 residues. Looked up from germline, CDR1 is SNHLY and CDR2 is FYNNEI. The CDR3 is CASRLLRGQEETQYF. In DNA form, the CDR3 reads TGTGCCAGCAGACTCCTCAGGGGGCAGGAGGAGACCCAGTACTTC.

This chain joins TRBV14 and TRBJ2-1; 14 nucleotides line up with TRBD2. The germline V gene has CDR1 SGHDN and CDR2 FVKESK. V shed 4 bases and J 9 bases; nucleotides not matched to a gene: 5. This CDR3 is 15 amino acids long. This CDR3 is CASSRGLAGGVEQFF. CDR3 sequence (DNA): TGTGCCAGCAGCCGCGGACTAGCGGGAGGAGTTGAGCAGTTCTTC.